This T cell receptor beta chain derives from a study of T cells in Graves' hyperthyroidism and ophthalmopathy. General observations from the study: Classification by a 13 V-J model distinguished ophthalmopathy from stable hyperthyroidism.

Remarks on this clonotype: What it binds is unknown.

The source material, RNA transcripts, was used to amplify TCR beta CDR3 regions. RT-PCR in the first round (using the HTBI primer set) targeted the TCR CDR3. In TCRdb, the multiplex PCR reads were re-called with MiXCR into one record per CDR3 protein. The data show roughly 840,000 distinct CDR3 sequences, about 38% seen once. Germline-derived CDR1 and CDR2 are LNHDA and SQIVND (reference sequence). V lost 6 bases, J lost 0 bases, and 0 bases stayed unmatched. This CDR3 has 14 residues. The sequenced material came from blood. The genes are TRBV19 and TRBJ2-7; 12 nucleotides match TRBD2. The clonotype was recovered from a man aged 18-30 years with Graves' hyperthyroidism. In DNA, the CDR3 is TGTGCCAGTAGGACTAGCGGGGGCTCCTACGAGCAGTACTTC. This gives the protein CASRTSGGSYEQYF. Together with reference TRBV19 and TRBJ2-7, the CDR3 gives the full variable domain: DGGITQSPKYLFRKEGQNVTLSCEQNLNHDAMYWYRQDPGQGLRLIYYSQIVNDFQKGDIAEGYSVSREKKESFPLTVTSAQKNPTAFYLCASRTSGGSYEQYFGPGTRLTVT.